This T cell receptor beta chain appears in the sequencing data of a study of T cells in Graves' hyperthyroidism and ophthalmopathy. The CDR3 consists of 11 residues. Germline loops: CDR1 KGHDR, CDR2 SFDVKD. Trimming removed 8 bases from V and 11 bases from J, with 14 bases in between. TCR beta CDR3 regions were amplified from RNA transcripts. The study used the HTBI primer set for a first-round RT-PCR of the TCR CDR3. TCRdb passed the multiplex PCR reads through MiXCR, listing each CDR3 protein once. This sample has some 550,000 distinct CDR3 sequences, with approximately 15% found just once. V is TRBV24-1 and J is TRBJ1-1; D unclear. This clonotype was sampled from a woman in her thirties or forties with Graves' ophthalmopathy. Material for sequencing was blood. CDR3 protein: CATTLKGEAFF. The CDR3 DNA reads as TGTGCCACCACCCTCAAGGGTGAGGCTTTCTTT.